This is a list of T cell receptor beta chains from one sample in a study of blood T cell repertoires in COVID-19. Data came from immunoSEQ multiplex PCR; TCRdb stores just in-frame clones and leaves some out. The sample includes hundreds of thousands of clones, 88% of them seen just once. Input material: peripheral blood. The source is a woman between 50 and 59 years old with active or convalescent COVID-19. Each CDR3 is given with its conserved first and last residue. D genes are given only for firm matches. Clone size is stated in some rows and not others, as once, few, many or a class when expanded.

cdr3_aa: CASSHGTANTGELFF; cdr3_nt: TGTGCCAGCAGCCACGGAACAGCAAACACCGGGGAGCTGTTTTTT; clone_size: NA; d_call: NA; j_call: TRBJ2-2; v_call: TRBV3-1/TRBV3-2
cdr3_aa: CAWRGTSVGGEQFF; cdr3_nt: TGTGCCTGGAGAGGGACTAGCGTGGGAGGAGAGCAGTTCTTC; clone_size: NA; d_call: TRBD2; j_call: TRBJ2-1; v_call: TRBV30
cdr3_aa: CASSGTGRSGNTIYF; cdr3_nt: TGTGCCAGCAGTGGGACAGGCCGCTCTGGAAACACCATATATTTT; clone_size: NA; d_call: TRBD1; j_call: TRBJ1-3; v_call: TRBV3-1/TRBV3-2
cdr3_aa: CASSGREVKNIQYF; cdr3_nt: TGTGCCAGCAGCGGGAGAGAGGTCAAAAACATTCAGTACTTC; clone_size: NA; d_call: NA; j_call: TRBJ2-4; v_call: TRBV7-9
cdr3_aa: CSARTGYLVFF; cdr3_nt: TGCAGTGCTAGGACAGGGTATTTGGTGTTTTTT; clone_size: NA; d_call: TRBD1; j_call: TRBJ1-4; v_call: TRBV20-1
cdr3_aa: CASSFGGPSNQPQHF; cdr3_nt: TGTGCCAGCAGCTTTGGCGGGCCAAGCAATCAGCCCCAGCATTTT; clone_size: NA; d_call: NA; j_call: TRBJ1-5; v_call: TRBV7-2
cdr3_aa: CASTQPEVGYTEAFF; cdr3_nt: TGTGCCAGCACTCAGCCGGAGGTGGGGTACACTGAAGCTTTCTTT; clone_size: NA; d_call: NA; j_call: TRBJ1-1; v_call: TRBV6-5
cdr3_aa: CASSFTSGSYEQYF; cdr3_nt: TGTGCCAGCAGCTTTACTAGCGGCTCCTACGAGCAGTACTTC; clone_size: few; d_call: TRBD2; j_call: TRBJ2-7; v_call: TRBV7-2
cdr3_aa: CASTARGSPWTEAFF; cdr3_nt: TGTGCCAGTACGGCCAGGGGGTCCCCGTGGACTGAAGCTTTCTTT; clone_size: once; d_call: TRBD1; j_call: TRBJ1-1; v_call: TRBV19
cdr3_aa: CASSSLGTVHNEQFF; cdr3_nt: TGTGCCAGCTCATCACTTGGGACAGTACACAATGAGCAGTTCTTC; clone_size: few; d_call: TRBD1; j_call: TRBJ2-1; v_call: TRBV18
cdr3_aa: CASSQIRNSPLHF; cdr3_nt: TGCGCCAGCAGCCAAATCAGGAATTCACCCCTCCACTTT; clone_size: NA; d_call: NA; j_call: TRBJ1-6; v_call: TRBV4-3
cdr3_aa: CTSSHKRVAGITDTQYF; cdr3_nt: TGCACCAGCAGCCACAAGCGAGTAGCGGGGATTACAGATACGCAGTATTTT; clone_size: NA; d_call: NA; j_call: TRBJ2-3; v_call: TRBV1
cdr3_aa: CASRHRGYDQPQHF; cdr3_nt: TGTGCCAGTAGACACAGGGGGTACGATCAGCCCCAGCATTTT; clone_size: NA; d_call: TRBD1; j_call: TRBJ1-5; v_call: TRBV19
cdr3_aa: CASSSPGQRGGMQYF; cdr3_nt: TGTGCCAGCAGTTCTCCGGGACAGCGGGGGGGAATGCAGTACTTC; clone_size: NA; d_call: TRBD2; j_call: TRBJ2-7; v_call: TRBV6-5
cdr3_aa: CASSFDSPSYNSPLHF; cdr3_nt: TGTGCCAGTAGTTTTGACAGTCCCTCCTATAATTCACCCCTCCACTTT; clone_size: NA; d_call: NA; j_call: TRBJ1-6; v_call: TRBV19
cdr3_aa: CASNDRGKEEKLFF; cdr3_nt: TGTGCCAGTAATGACAGGGGGAAAGAGGAAAAACTGTTTTTT; clone_size: NA; d_call: TRBD1; j_call: TRBJ1-4; v_call: TRBV19
cdr3_aa: CASSIRGARIRTF; cdr3_nt: TGTGCCAGCAGCATTCGGGGGGCAAGGATAAGGACCTTC; clone_size: NA; d_call: NA; j_call: TRBJ1-2; v_call: TRBV12-3/TRBV12-4
cdr3_aa: CATSTGQGWIGYTF; cdr3_nt: TGTGCCACCAGCACCGGACAGGGGTGGATTGGCTACACCTTC; clone_size: NA; d_call: TRBD1; j_call: TRBJ1-2; v_call: TRBV15
cdr3_aa: CASSIGTGKNIQYF; cdr3_nt: TGTGCCAGCAGTATCGGGACAGGGAAAAACATTCAGTACTTC; clone_size: NA; d_call: TRBD1; j_call: TRBJ2-4; v_call: TRBV27
cdr3_aa: CASSDQLAGYNEQFF; cdr3_nt: TGTGCCAGCAGTGACCAACTAGCGGGCTACAATGAGCAGTTCTTC; clone_size: NA; d_call: TRBD2; j_call: TRBJ2-1; v_call: TRBV27
cdr3_aa: CASTARMNTEAFF; cdr3_nt: TGTGCCAGTACGGCCAGGATGAACACTGAAGCTTTCTTT; clone_size: NA; d_call: NA; j_call: TRBJ1-1; v_call: TRBV19
cdr3_aa: CASSLERQNSPLHF; cdr3_nt: TGTGCCAGCAGCTTAGAAAGACAGAATTCACCCCTCCACTTT; clone_size: NA; d_call: NA; j_call: TRBJ1-6; v_call: TRBV7-8
cdr3_aa: CASSQDLRAGVSNEQFF; cdr3_nt: TGTGCCAGCAGCCAAGATCTCCGGGCAGGGGTTAGCAATGAGCAGTTCTTC; clone_size: NA; d_call: NA; j_call: TRBJ2-1; v_call: TRBV3-1/TRBV3-2
cdr3_aa: CASSSGQYTQYF; cdr3_nt: TGTGCCAGCAGCTCGGGACAGTATACGCAGTATTTT; clone_size: NA; d_call: TRBD1; j_call: TRBJ2-3; v_call: TRBV5-4
cdr3_aa: CAWSSGSHQPQHF; cdr3_nt: TGTGCCTGGAGCTCCGGGTCTCATCAGCCCCAGCATTTT; clone_size: NA; d_call: NA; j_call: TRBJ1-5; v_call: TRBV30
cdr3_aa: CASSQGKGGNEQFF; cdr3_nt: TGCGCCAGCAGCCAAGGGAAAGGGGGAAATGAGCAGTTCTTC; clone_size: NA; d_call: NA; j_call: TRBJ2-1; v_call: TRBV4-3
cdr3_aa: CASSLDRDFYYNEQFF; cdr3_nt: TGTGCCAGCAGTTTGGATCGAGACTTCTACTACAATGAGCAGTTCTTC; clone_size: NA; d_call: NA; j_call: TRBJ2-1; v_call: TRBV27
cdr3_aa: CASSLSGSYEQYF; cdr3_nt: TGTGCCAGCAGCTTAAGCGGGTCCTACGAGCAGTACTTC; clone_size: NA; d_call: NA; j_call: TRBJ2-7; v_call: TRBV7-9
cdr3_aa: CASARDRVNEQYF; cdr3_nt: TGTGCCAGCGCCCGGGACAGGGTTAACGAGCAGTACTTC; clone_size: NA; d_call: TRBD1; j_call: TRBJ2-7; v_call: TRBV18
cdr3_aa: CASSVGGLAGGYEQFF; cdr3_nt: TGTGCCAGCAGCGTAGGGGGACTAGCGGGAGGATATGAGCAGTTCTTC; clone_size: NA; d_call: TRBD2; j_call: TRBJ2-1; v_call: TRBV9
cdr3_aa: CASSQEPPPGQGSGYTF; cdr3_nt: TGTGCCAGCAGCCAAGAACCCCCACCGGGACAGGGTTCTGGCTACACCTTC; clone_size: NA; d_call: TRBD1; j_call: TRBJ1-2; v_call: TRBV3-1/TRBV3-2
cdr3_aa: CASRLQGNTEAFF; cdr3_nt: TGTGCCAGCAGATTACAGGGGAACACTGAAGCTTTCTTT; clone_size: NA; d_call: NA; j_call: TRBJ1-1; v_call: TRBV12-3/TRBV12-4
cdr3_aa: CAIRDRGRSPYTF; cdr3_nt: TGTGCCATCAGGGACAGGGGGCGATCCCCCTACACCTTC; clone_size: few; d_call: TRBD1; j_call: TRBJ1-2; v_call: TRBV10-3
cdr3_aa: CASRGLAETQYF; cdr3_nt: TGTGCCAGCAGGGGACTAGCGGAGACCCAGTACTTC; clone_size: NA; d_call: TRBD2; j_call: TRBJ2-5; v_call: TRBV12-3/TRBV12-4
cdr3_aa: CASSNNRDRGTTNEKLFF; cdr3_nt: TGTGCCAGCAGCAATAACCGGGACAGGGGAACGACTAATGAAAAACTGTTTTTT; clone_size: few; d_call: TRBD1; j_call: TRBJ1-4; v_call: TRBV5-4
cdr3_aa: CASSSRRGNTEAFF; cdr3_nt: TGTGCCAGTAGTAGCCGGCGGGGGAACACTGAAGCTTTCTTT; clone_size: NA; d_call: NA; j_call: TRBJ1-1; v_call: TRBV19
cdr3_aa: CSVTTDYYEQYF; cdr3_nt: TGCAGCGTGACGACGGACTACTACGAGCAGTACTTC; clone_size: NA; d_call: NA; j_call: TRBJ2-7; v_call: TRBV29-1
cdr3_aa: CASSLMGEVQYF; cdr3_nt: TGTGCCAGCAGCTTGATGGGGGAGGTGCAGTACTTC; clone_size: few; d_call: NA; j_call: TRBJ2-7; v_call: TRBV5-6
cdr3_aa: CASSLGGPLLTGELFF; cdr3_nt: TGTGCCAGCAGCCTAGGGGGCCCTTTGCTAACCGGGGAGCTGTTTTTT; clone_size: NA; d_call: TRBD1; j_call: TRBJ2-2; v_call: TRBV6-6
cdr3_aa: CASSSDRYEQYF; cdr3_nt: TGTGCCAGCAGTTCCGACAGGTACGAGCAGTACTTC; clone_size: NA; d_call: NA; j_call: TRBJ2-7; v_call: TRBV6-5
cdr3_aa: CASSLGTGGNHNEQFF; cdr3_nt: TGTGCCAGCAGCTTAGGGACAGGGGGCAACCACAATGAGCAGTTCTTC; clone_size: once; d_call: TRBD1; j_call: TRBJ2-1; v_call: TRBV11-2
cdr3_aa: CATSREGTGGMRTEAFF; cdr3_nt: TGTGCCACCAGCAGAGAGGGCACAGGGGGGATGAGGACTGAAGCTTTCTTT; clone_size: NA; d_call: TRBD1; j_call: TRBJ1-1; v_call: TRBV15
cdr3_aa: CSEKQGTSYNEQFF; cdr3_nt: TGCAGCGAGAAACAGGGGACCTCCTACAATGAGCAGTTCTTC; clone_size: NA; d_call: TRBD1; j_call: TRBJ2-1; v_call: TRBV29-1
cdr3_aa: CSVEPRGNSYEQYF; cdr3_nt: TGCAGCGTTGAACCCAGGGGAAACTCCTACGAGCAGTACTTC; clone_size: NA; d_call: NA; j_call: TRBJ2-7; v_call: TRBV29-1
cdr3_aa: CASSELVGTREQYF; cdr3_nt: TGTGCCAGCAGTGAACTGGTTGGTACACGCGAGCAGTACTTC; clone_size: NA; d_call: NA; j_call: TRBJ2-7; v_call: TRBV6-1
cdr3_aa: CASSLRGPPTGELFF; cdr3_nt: TGTGCCAGCAGCTTAAGAGGGCCGCCCACCGGGGAGCTGTTTTTT; clone_size: NA; d_call: NA; j_call: TRBJ2-2; v_call: TRBV7-2
cdr3_aa: CASSWTGLADTQYF; cdr3_nt: TGTGCCAGCAGTTGGACAGGGCTCGCAGATACGCAGTATTTT; clone_size: once; d_call: TRBD1; j_call: TRBJ2-3; v_call: TRBV25-1
cdr3_aa: CASSYLQGNEKLFF; cdr3_nt: TGTGCCAGCAGTTACCTCCAGGGTAATGAAAAACTGTTTTTT; clone_size: NA; d_call: NA; j_call: TRBJ1-4; v_call: TRBV6-2/TRBV6-3
cdr3_aa: CASSYDTGGGNSPLHF; cdr3_nt: TGTGCCAGCAGTTACGATACAGGGGGCGGTAATTCACCCCTCCACTTT; clone_size: NA; d_call: TRBD1; j_call: TRBJ1-6; v_call: TRBV6-5
cdr3_aa: CASSMEFVGLAAYEQYF; cdr3_nt: TGTGCCAGTAGTATGGAGTTCGTCGGACTAGCAGCTTACGAGCAGTACTTC; clone_size: NA; d_call: TRBD2; j_call: TRBJ2-7; v_call: TRBV19
cdr3_aa: CASRVTGEAETQYF; cdr3_nt: TGTGCCAGCAGGGTCACAGGGGAAGCAGAGACCCAGTACTTC; clone_size: NA; d_call: TRBD1; j_call: TRBJ2-5; v_call: TRBV6-5